These T cell receptor beta chains were read from a single sample in a study of blood T cells in healthy people across ages. TCRdb passed the 5' RACE reads through MiXCR, listing each CDR3 protein once. The table shows about 930,000 distinct CDR3 sequences, with 25% to 30% occurring only once. These sequences were also reported in another study, on T cells of mothers and their children.

Material for sequencing was blood. These receptors all come from a woman in her thirties or forties in good health. Each CDR3 is given with its conserved first and last residue. A D gene is named only where the DNA matches it firmly. Rows may omit the clone size; those that give it use once, few, many or a size class.

clone_size	v_call	d_call	j_call	cdr3_nt	cdr3_aa
NA	TRBV28	NA	TRBJ1-5	TGTGCCAACAGTTTTGAGGTACATAGCAATCAGCCCCAGCATTTT	CANSFEVHSNQPQHF
few	TRBV3-1	NA	TRBJ1-4	TGTGCCAGCAGCCAAGTACGAAGGACAACTAATGAAAAACTGTTTTTT	CASSQVRRTTNEKLFF
few	TRBV4-3	NA	TRBJ2-1	TGCGCCAGCAGCCACTACAGTGGGGGGTCCTACAATGAGCAGTTCTTC	CASSHYSGGSYNEQFF
NA	TRBV3-1	NA	TRBJ1-6	TGTGCCAGCAGCCTCGGACAGACCCTTAATTCACCCCTCCACTTT	CASSLGQTLNSPLHF
many	TRBV20-1	TRBD2	TRBJ2-7	TGCAGTGCTAGCCCTTCAGGGCGGGGGAACTCATACGAGCAGTACTTC	CSASPSGRGNSYEQYF
NA	TRBV11-1	NA	TRBJ1-1	TGTGCCAGCACCATGACAGGTCACGAAGCTTTCTTT	CASTMTGHEAFF
NA	TRBV20-1	NA	TRBJ2-5	TGCAGTGCTAGTAAGACATCGTCGGGGGAGACCCAGTACTTC	CSASKTSSGETQYF
few	TRBV20-1	TRBD1	TRBJ2-6	TGCAGTGCTAGAGACAGGGGGCCTGGGGCCAACGTCCTGACTTTC	CSARDRGPGANVLTF
NA	TRBV5-1	NA	TRBJ1-3	TGCGCCAGCAGCCCCTCCACAGGAGCCTCTGGAAACACCATATATTTT	CASSPSTGASGNTIYF
NA	TRBV15	NA	TRBJ1-1	TGTGCCACCAGCAGAGATTTGAGGCAGCGGGGTGGGAGAGAAGCTTTCTTT	CATSRDLRQRGGREAFF
many	TRBV4-3	TRBD1	TRBJ2-7	TGCGCCAGCAGCCAAGATGAGAGGCAGGGGGCCTACGAGCAGTACTTC	CASSQDERQGAYEQYF
NA	TRBV28	NA	TRBJ1-2	TGTGCCAGCAGCTCGGGGGGGGCCGGGCATGGCTACACCTTC	CASSSGGAGHGYTF
few	TRBV18	TRBD1	TRBJ2-3	TGTGCCAGCTCACCGCCCGGACAGGGCCTCACAGATACGCAGTATTTT	CASSPPGQGLTDTQYF
few	TRBV29-1	TRBD2	TRBJ2-7	TGCAGCGTTGAAGATAAAGTAACGACAAGGGGTAGCGGGGCTAGCGAGCAGTACTTC	CSVEDKVTTRGSGASEQYF
NA	TRBV6-2/TRBV6-3	NA	TRBJ2-1	TGTGCCAGCAGTTACGGCAGGGTGCCCTTCTACAATGAGCAGTTCTTC	CASSYGRVPFYNEQFF
many	TRBV20-1	NA	TRBJ1-6	TGCAGTGCTATGGTGGACAGAGATAATTCACCCCTCCACTTT	CSAMVDRDNSPLHF
NA	TRBV6-2/TRBV6-3	NA	TRBJ1-5	TGTGCCAGCGGAGGCAATCAGCCCCAGCATTTT	CASGGNQPQHF
NA	TRBV29-1	TRBD1	TRBJ1-3	TGCAGCGCATGGACAGGGGACGGTGGAAACACCATATATTTT	CSAWTGDGGNTIYF
NA	TRBV7-3	NA	TRBJ1-1	TGTGCCAGCAGCTTAAAAGGGGCAGGAGAAACTGAAGCTTTCTTT	CASSLKGAGETEAFF
NA	TRBV6-5	TRBD1	TRBJ1-5	TGTGCCAGCAGATGCGACAGGGGTGGGAATCAGCCCCAGCATTTT	CASRCDRGGNQPQHF
NA	TRBV12-3/TRBV12-4	NA	TRBJ1-3	TGTGCCAGCAGGGATTTAGGAAACACCATATATTTT	CASRDLGNTIYF
few	TRBV30	NA	TRBJ2-7	TGTGCCTGGAGTTGGGGTACCTACGAGCAGTACTTC	CAWSWGTYEQYF
NA	TRBV3-1	NA	TRBJ2-1	TGTGCCAGCAGCCAAGATCGGATCCGCGGAAATGAGCAGTTCTTC	CASSQDRIRGNEQFF
few	TRBV4-1	TRBD1	TRBJ1-6	TGCGCCAGCAGCCCAGGCACAGGGGGCTTTGCTAATTCACCCCTCCACTTT	CASSPGTGGFANSPLHF
few	TRBV7-3	TRBD2	TRBJ2-1	TGTGCCAGCAGCTCTAGCGGGGGGGGAGGGAATGAGCAGTTCTTC	CASSSSGGGGNEQFF
few	TRBV10-3	NA	TRBJ2-4	TGTGCCATCAGTGAGCATACCCTTTACGCTCAGTACTTC	CAISEHTLYAQYF
few	TRBV28	TRBD1	TRBJ2-7	TGTGCCAGCAGTCCTCGGGACAGACCTAGCTCCTACGAGCAGTACTTC	CASSPRDRPSSYEQYF
NA	TRBV20-1	NA	TRBJ1-2	TGCACCGCGGCGTTGAGGGATCGGGACTATGGCTACACCTTC	CTAALRDRDYGYTF
NA	TRBV5-8	TRBD1	TRBJ2-3	TGTGCCAGCAGCTCAGGACAGGGTTCGGCTACAGATACGCAGTATTTT	CASSSGQGSATDTQYF
many	TRBV6-6	NA	TRBJ2-4	TGTGCCAGCAGCGACAGTCCCAAAAACATTCAGTACTTC	CASSDSPKNIQYF
NA	TRBV29-1	NA	TRBJ1-2	TGCAGCGTTCCGGATCCGGTATTTGGCTACACCTTC	CSVPDPVFGYTF
few	TRBV6-6	NA	TRBJ1-1	TGTGCCAGCAGTTATGACAGCCCTCGGAACACTGAAGCTTTCTTT	CASSYDSPRNTEAFF
few	TRBV7-8	NA	TRBJ2-7	TGTGCCAGCAGCTTAGATCGAGGCAGGGGAGGTTCCGAGCAGTACTTC	CASSLDRGRGGSEQYF
NA	TRBV12-3/TRBV12-4	NA	TRBJ1-1	TGTGCCAGCAGTTTAAGGGCTCATTCGGGGAAGACTGAAGCTTTCTTT	CASSLRAHSGKTEAFF
NA	TRBV7-2	TRBD1	TRBJ1-2	TGTGCCAGCAGCACCTACAGGGGGCAAGGAAGTGGCTACACCTTC	CASSTYRGQGSGYTF
many	TRBV7-9	NA	TRBJ2-1	TGTGCCAGCTATGAGACCGTAGCAAACTACAATGAGCAGTTCTTC	CASYETVANYNEQFF
few	TRBV5-1	NA	TRBJ2-7	TGCGCCGGCAGCTTGGATGCAGGGAGCTCCTACGAGCAGTACTTC	CAGSLDAGSSYEQYF
many	TRBV5-1	TRBD1	TRBJ2-6	TGCGCCAGCAGCTTAGGGACAGGGGTATCCGGGGCCAACGTCCTGACTTTC	CASSLGTGVSGANVLTF
NA	TRBV7-9	TRBD2	TRBJ2-7	TGTGCCAGCAGCCTCCTAGCGGGGGCCGGGAACGAGCAGTACTTC	CASSLLAGAGNEQYF
few	TRBV9	TRBD2	TRBJ2-3	TGTGCCAGCAGCCCCCCCGGGGGGGTAAGCACAGATACGCAGTATTTT	CASSPPGGVSTDTQYF
NA	TRBV5-1	NA	TRBJ1-2	TGCGCCAGCAGCTTGGTGGCGGAAGCTAACTATGGCTACACCTTC	CASSLVAEANYGYTF
NA	TRBV7-2	NA	TRBJ1-2	TGTGCCAGCAGCTTAGATTGGTCCACCAAGAACTATGGCTACACCTTC	CASSLDWSTKNYGYTF
many	TRBV28	NA	TRBJ2-7	TGTGCCAGCAGTGTAGCCTACGAGCAGTACTTC	CASSVAYEQYF
NA	TRBV29-1	NA	TRBJ1-1	TGCAGCGCCGTGGAGGGGAGGGGTACTGAAGCTTTCTTT	CSAVEGRGTEAFF
NA	TRBV25-1	NA	TRBJ1-4	TGTGCCAGCAGTGAATATATAGGTTTGAGTTACGAAAAACGGTTTTTT	CASSEYIGLSYEKRFF
once	TRBV7-6	TRBD1	TRBJ1-2	TGTGCCAGCAGCCCAGGGACAGGGGGCGATGACTACACCTTC	CASSPGTGGDDYTF
NA	TRBV5-1	NA	TRBJ2-1	TGCGCCAGCAGCTTGGAGGGCGGGTTATCCTACAATGAGCAGTTCTTC	CASSLEGGLSYNEQFF
few	TRBV4-3	NA	TRBJ2-1	TGCGCCAGCAGCCAAGAGGGGGGCCGGGGACGGGAGCAGTTCTTC	CASSQEGGRGREQFF
few	TRBV27	NA	TRBJ2-3	TGTGCCAGCAGTTTATTCCTCCCAGATACGCAGTATTTT	CASSLFLPDTQYF
NA	TRBV28	TRBD1	TRBJ2-7	TGTGCCAGCAGTTATTTTACAGGGGCCTACGAGCAGTACTTC	CASSYFTGAYEQYF